Included here is one T cell receptor beta chain sequence, with context. Its matching antigen is unknown. The CDR3 has 13 residues. The V and J ends lost 6 bases and 6 bases, in that order; junction bases with no gene match: 7. CDR1 is SQVTM, CDR2 ANQGSEA, per germline. Donors were healthy HIV-negative adults without recently reported acute infections or vaccinations. The entry originates in a study of shared clonotypes between healthy human individuals. Study-level points and caveats: In general, naive subsets displayed greater estimated richness than memory subsets did. Non-shared clonotypes had lower generation probabilities than clonotypes shared by all four sorted-subset donors.

Genomic DNA per cell subset filled all wells of several immunoSEQ plates. The assay was immunoSEQ multiplex PCR, and TCRdb's table has in-frame clones only and misses some. The repertoire includes millions of clones, 85% to 95% of them detected once, and 0.13% sits in the top ten. The chain employs TRBV29-1 and TRBJ1-1; the match to TRBD1 covers 10 bases. The sequencing input was naive CD4+ T cells sorted from blood. Subset in this sample: CD45RA+ positively selected. This receptor was obtained from a man younger than 30 in good health. Written as DNA, the CDR3 is TGCAGCGTGTGCCCGACAGGGGGCCCTGAAGCTTTCTTT. This sequence encodes CSVCPTGGPEAFF.